The 3 T cell receptor beta chains below come from one sample, sequenced in a study of regulatory T cells in long-lasting Graves disease. Libraries of TCR beta came from iRepertoire HTBI primers plus Arm-PCR of CDR3 regions. From the multiplex PCR reads, TCRdb called clonotypes with MiXCR, one entry per CDR3 protein. In the table there are approximately 400,000 distinct CDR3 sequences, approximately 15% of which are singletons. This sample's time point: newly diagnosed GD, antithyroid drugs for less than 3 months. The authors made the TCR library using RNA they extracted from PBMCs. The same data also went into a second study, on T cells in Graves' hyperthyroidism and ophthalmopathy.

Sequencing was performed on peripheral blood mononuclear cells (PBMCs), taken at new diagnosis, from a patient treated with antithyroid drugs. These receptors came from a woman aged 40-49 years with Graves disease.

V usage is TRBV28 and J usage is TRBJ2-5, with D unresolved. V lost 4 bases to trimming and J lost 7 bases, with 10 bases between them. Germline CDR1 reads MDHEN; CDR2 reads SYDVKM. The CDR3 contains 12 residues. CDR3 DNA: TGTGCCAGCAGTTCCCAGAGAGGGACCCAGTACTTC. This encodes CASSSQRGTQYF.

This clonotype has more than one count but fewer than ten. The chain is built from TRBV9 and TRBJ2-2, with 11 bases that match TRBD2. Per the germline V gene, CDR1 is SGDLS and CDR2 is YYNGEE. The CDR3 runs 15 residues. With 3 bases clipped from V and 5 bases from J, the junction kept 3 bases outside the gene matches. CDR3 residues: CASSASGGTTGELFF. CDR3 nucleotide sequence: TGTGCCAGCAGCGCTAGCGGGGGGACAACCGGGGAGCTGTTTTTT.

This clonotype was recorded at least ten times. The chain carries TRBV15 and TRBJ1-1, with 8 bases matching TRBD1. CDR3 length: 17 amino acids. V was clipped by 1 base and J by 1 base; unmatched bases: 8. Germline CDR1 LNHNV, CDR2 YYDKDF (reference sequence). The CDR3 sequence is CATSRVWTGKGNTEAFF. CDR3 DNA sequence: TGTGCCACCAGCAGAGTCTGGACAGGGAAGGGGAACACTGAAGCTTTCTTT.